The entry below describes one T cell receptor (beta chain). This clone was seen a handful of times. This receptor's antigen is unknown. The input lacks base qualities; no much larger clone sits a single base away. This record belongs to a study of cytomegalovirus exposure and HLA in healthy donors (TCRdb year 2017). Background for the entire study: According to an earlier analysis of 550 to 700 of the donors, about 170 million T cells yielded roughly 110 million unique TCR beta sequences and roughly 280 Gb of sequence data. Approximately 300 gigabases of sequencing data and approximately 91 million unique TCR sequences made up an early release that covered approximately 620 HLA-typed donors. Of the 300 to 450 genotyped donors, 65% to 90% were placed in the genetic ancestry cluster associated with self-reported Caucasian donors. The aim of the study was to test whether cataloging public T cell receptors could identify signatures of past pathogen exposure. The T cell repertoires of 666 subjects were profiled by immunosequencing and related to cytomegalovirus serostatus. In addition to the first cohort of 650 to 750 subjects, a separate validation cohort of 120 different subjects was used. The study combined high-throughput TCR immunosequencing, statistical association of individual TCRs with disease status, and machine learning to predict cytomegalovirus infection status. In a later analysis, previously published TCR beta repertoires from 550 to 750 donors were re-analyzed and high-resolution HLA genotyping was added so that TCR occurrence patterns could be studied. In the later analysis, no new phenotypic data were used to find candidate immune exposures; instead, reliance was placed on TCR beta sequences and their occurrence across donors. An earlier analysis of some 500 of the donors applied high-throughput TCR beta sequencing to assess whether each TCR beta V gene segment acted as functional or pseudogenic. Donor age, sex, ethnicity and CMV serostatus were collected together with the repertoire data. A later genetic analysis used genome-wide SNP genotypes for about 65% of the roughly 700 donors, treating that subset as a discovery cohort. All discovery cohort repertoires had been generated using a single sequencing platform. HLA typing covered class I and class II loci at four-digit resolution. Typing coverage differed by locus: A, B, C, DRB1 and DQB1 were typed in about 620-630 donors, DQA1 in 500 to 550, DPA1 in some 570, and DPB1 in just under 480. Because of strong linkage in the cohort, five DR-DQ haplotypes were treated as single units for association and clustering. On average, roughly 240,000 unique TCR beta nucleotide sequences were sequenced per donor among a few hundred genotyped donors of the cohort, with roughly 19% of those sequences being non-productive.

Study-level results and caveats: A later analysis found that TCR association rates varied across HLA loci, with DRB1 alleles showing the most associated TCRs and HLA-C alleles the fewest. In a later analysis, several top co-occurrence clusters were reported to appear linked to parvovirus B19, influenza, CMV and Epstein-Barr virus. A further reported finding was that TCR beta sequences accurately predicted the HLA-A and HLA-B alleles for most subjects in the first cohort. The earlier analysis of around 600 of the donors excluded around 17 rarely observed V segments, including chromosome 9 orphons, because counts were too low. Most TCR sequences were seen in very few donors, while some public TCRs were found in many individuals. A cluster of highly shared sequence variants was judged likely to be a technical artifact of the sequencing pipeline. Linkage disequilibrium might explain the correlated functional status among segregating V segments, but an unknown experimental factor could not be excluded. In an earlier analysis of roughly 560 of the donors, most TCR beta V segments were observed in productive rearrangements about 90% or about 30% of the time, broadly matching IMGT annotations. When HLA alleles, especially DR and DQ, strongly co-occurred, attributing TCR associations to individual alleles was difficult. Some IMGT-functional V segments, including TRBV6-2 and TRBV6-3, could not be distinguished by the 87-base-pair reads and were therefore excluded. A later genetic analysis reported fewer N-insertions in productive TCRs among donors in an Asian-associated ancestry cluster than the roughly 620-donor mean. According to the authors, the approach could potentially be generalized to other disease states and immunological phenotypes. Because some donors lacked HLA typing at each locus, the association tests relied only on the typed subset. A later analysis found that most CMV-associated TCR beta chains appeared HLA-restricted, with HLA associations seemingly driven largely by CMV exposure. A later analysis associated 15,000 to 20,000 TCR beta sequences with specific HLA alleles at a false discovery rate of 0.05. In a later genetic analysis, a missense DCLRE1C variant was associated with V-gene and J-gene trimming of TCR beta chains, and the association was replicated in an independent cohort. The classifier was reported to diagnose cytomegalovirus status with high specificity and sensitivity in both the original cohort and the validation cohort. Immune exposure information for the cohort was limited to CMV serostatus. Presence/absence analyses assumed roughly uniform sequencing depth across donors, an assumption that may not hold. In this cohort, only TCR beta chains were sequenced, and detectable features were limited by the absence of alpha or paired-chain data. In a later analysis, HLA-associated TCR beta chains were found to be more clonally expanded and to have lower generation probabilities than equally common non-associated chains. Three of the identified cytomegalovirus-associated TCR beta chains were confirmed in vitro to be specific for cytomegalovirus antigens. A total of fewer than 200 TCR beta chains were listed by the study as associated with cytomegalovirus.

Trimmed from V: 5 bases; trimmed from J: 3 bases; junction bases lacking a gene match: 6. The germline V gene yields MNHEY for CDR1 and SVGAGI for CDR2. Measured from the cysteine to the phenylalanine, the CDR3 is 14 residues long. CDR3 DNA is the only sequence kept; it has 42 bases, read in frame from the first base. In total, approximately 610 healthy bone marrow donors made up the cohort. At the time of sampling, every cohort member was nominally healthy, though immune exposures that went unrecorded were likely present. The donor tested CMV seronegative and was one of the 352 seronegative cohort members. A peripheral blood sample was provided by each donor, and peripheral blood mononuclear cells were used for TCR beta sequencing. The Qiagen DNeasy Blood Extraction Kit was used to extract genomic DNA from the blood cell samples. Library construction relied on the immunoSEQ multiplex PCR assay. For the multiplex PCR, a mixture combining 60 forward primers for TCR Vbeta segments and 13 reverse primers for TCR Jbeta segments was used. A multiplex PCR assay on genomic DNA amplified the CDR3 region of rearranged TCR beta genes. On the Illumina HiSeq System, the amplified TCR beta libraries were sequenced as 87-base-pair reads. In the original analysis: A later analysis counted about 80 million unique TCR beta chains across the 650 to 700 repertoires, and around 12 million of these chains were shared by at least two donors. A nearest-neighbor algorithm error-corrected the raw reads and collapsed the reads into unique sequences, merging closely related sequences to remove PCR and sequencing errors. Alignment of CDR3 sequences to IMGT reference sequences was used to assign V, D and J gene segments. For a sequence to be retained, a match of at least six nucleotides was required to both a V gene segment and a J gene segment. Rearrangements were classified as productive when the CDR3 lacked stop codons and remained in frame with V and J, and all other rearrangements were classified as non-productive. CDR3 was defined by IMGT convention, running from the second conserved V-encoded cysteine to the conserved J-encoded phenylalanine. The earlier analysis of about 530 of the donors excluded any sequence lacking an unambiguous match to a single V gene segment. In an earlier analysis of more than 500 of the donors, a V segment was called functional when productive rearrangements were above 56.7%, and segregating when the standard deviation between donors exceeded 5%. A statistical classification framework was built for diagnosing cytomegalovirus status from the catalog of TCR beta chain sequences. In a later analysis, V and J genes were assigned by comparing TCR nucleotide sequences against IMGT/GENE-DB human TR gene sequences. Using the TCRdist pipeline, a later analysis assigned CDR3 sequences along with most-parsimonious VDJ recombination scenarios. A later analysis defined each TCR beta chain by its CDR3 amino acid sequence plus V-gene family, and excluded reads lacking a unique V-gene family. To address suspected cross-contamination and a sequencing artifact, a later analysis removed some 620 highly shared, low-generation-probability nucleotide sequences. A later analysis calculated a clonal expansion index for each public chain from normalized within-repertoire ranks of inferred template counts. A later analysis computed generation probabilities with a VDJ recombination model fitted to out-of-frame rearrangements, and checked the results against IGoR. A later analysis scored TCR-TCR, TCR-HLA and TCR-CMV co-occurrence with hypergeometric tests, applying a repertoire-size bias correction to TCR pairs. A later analysis estimated false discovery rates by permuting HLA or CMV assignments 20 times. A later analysis grouped co-occurring TCRs with DBSCAN, adding TCRdist sequence similarity when clustering within HLA-allele-positive subsets. Repertoires with fewer than 30,000 or more than 120,000 public chains, plus five repertoires with anomalous nucleotide sharing, were excluded from co-occurrence clustering. Entries here come from immuneACCESS through TCRdb and include only in-frame sequences with V and J called. Some clones fail to appear in such tables; in the studies checked, an unresolved V gene covers under half of the shortfall, and the cause of the remainder is unknown. V, J and clone size are those of that table, while D and trimming were read from the DNA. The sample data list tens of thousands of clones, and approximately 78% of these were observed just once. Clones ranked in the top ten supply approximately 9.9% of the sample.

The sequence was collected from a man aged 35-49 years in good health and CMV-seronegative. The sample taken for sequencing was PBMCs. The sequence links TRBV6-5 to TRBJ1-1; a stretch of 7 junction bases matches TRBD1. In nucleotides, the sequence is TGTGCCAGCAGTGACCGGGACAGACACACTGAAGCTTTCTTT. Its protein product is CASSDRDRHTEAFF.